A single sample gave rise to the 5 T cell receptor beta chains below, sequenced in a study of CXCR3-negative and CXCR3-positive naive CD8 T cells. The authors made the TRB cDNA libraries by 5' RACE using UMI labels. TCRdb reanalyzed the 5' RACE reads and collapses them to one entry per CDR3 protein, without DNA. Listed are tens of thousands of distinct CDR3 sequences; 15% to 25% falls within the top ten. Material: memory CD8+ T cells from blood. These receptors were taken from a human donor in good health. Some clones in this sample may be carry-over from other donors' samples.

The CDR3: CASSRGQGVFYEQYF. This chain joins TRBV28 and TRBJ2-7; TCRdb's D call of TRBD1 is untestable without DNA. The CDR3 consists of 15 residues. The germline CDR1 and CDR2 sequences are MDHEN and SYDVKM.

V gene TRBV29-1 combines with J gene TRBJ2-1. CDR3 length: 13 residues. CDR1 is SQVTM and CDR2 is ANQGSEA in the germline V gene. The CDR3 protein is CSVDGEFYNEQFF.

This chain links TRBV29-1 with TRBJ2-7; the TRBD1 assignment by TCRdb is unverifiable without DNA. Per the germline V gene, CDR1 is SQVTM and CDR2 is ANQGSEA. The CDR3 is made up of 15 amino acids. The CDR3 region is CSVEDPRGLPYEQYF.

V is TRBV27 and J is TRBJ2-1; the D call of TRBD2 rests on TCRdb alone, since no DNA is present to check it. The CDR3 is made up of 15 amino acids. Germline CDR1 reads MNHEY; CDR2 reads SMNVEV (reference sequence). CDR3 loop: CASSLIWAQADEQFF.

The J gene is TRBJ1-2, the V gene TRBV29-1. The CDR3 consists of 12 residues. Germline V gene lookup returns CDR1 SQVTM and CDR2 ANQGSEA. The CDR3 sequence is CSVTASGGGYTF.